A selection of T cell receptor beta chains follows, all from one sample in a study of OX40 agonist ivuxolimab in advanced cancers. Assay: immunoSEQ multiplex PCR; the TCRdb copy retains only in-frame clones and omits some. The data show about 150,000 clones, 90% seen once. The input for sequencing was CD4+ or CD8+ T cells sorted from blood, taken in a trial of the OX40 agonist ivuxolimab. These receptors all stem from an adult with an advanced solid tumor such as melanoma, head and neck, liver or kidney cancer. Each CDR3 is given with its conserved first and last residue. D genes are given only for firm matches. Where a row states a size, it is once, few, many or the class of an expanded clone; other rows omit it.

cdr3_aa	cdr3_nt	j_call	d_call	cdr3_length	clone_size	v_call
CASSTGNSYNSPLHF	TGTGCCAGCAGTACAGGGAACTCGTATAATTCACCCCTCCACTTT	TRBJ1-6	NA	15	NA	TRBV27
CASRTSGGENIQYF	TGTGCCAGCAGGACTAGCGGGGGGGAAAACATTCAGTACTTC	TRBJ2-4	TRBD2	14	NA	TRBV6-5
CASSEGAGTDTQYF	TGTGCCAGCAGCGAGGGCGCGGGCACAGATACGCAGTATTTT	TRBJ2-3	NA	14	NA	TRBV4-2
CASSELTGSVPSTEAFF	TGTGCCAGCAGTGAGTTAACAGGGTCGGTCCCCTCCACTGAAGCTTTCTTT	TRBJ1-1	NA	17	once	TRBV6-1
CASSPLPGGGTDTQYF	TGCGCCAGCAGCCCCCTACCGGGAGGGGGAACAGATACGCAGTATTTT	TRBJ2-3	TRBD2	16	NA	TRBV5-1
CASSTLGSRVAKNIQYF	TGTGCCAGCAGTACCCTAGGGAGTCGGGTAGCCAAAAACATTCAGTACTTC	TRBJ2-4	NA	17	NA	TRBV28
CASGQPNTGELFF	TGCGCCAGTGGACAGCCGAACACCGGGGAGCTGTTTTTT	TRBJ2-2	NA	13	NA	TRBV5-1
CAITLDNSGANVLTF	TGTGCCATCACCCTGGACAACTCTGGGGCCAACGTCCTGACTTTC	TRBJ2-6	NA	15	NA	TRBV10-3
CASSPRGRTVYEQYF	TGTGCCAGCAGCCCCAGGGGCCGGACAGTTTACGAGCAGTACTTC	TRBJ2-7	NA	15	NA	TRBV5-8
CASRIAGGTYEQYF	TGTGCCAGCAGAATAGCGGGGGGGACCTACGAGCAGTACTTC	TRBJ2-7	TRBD2	14	NA	TRBV7-2
CASSISASEETQYF	TGTGCCAGTAGTATCAGCGCCTCTGAAGAGACCCAGTACTTC	TRBJ2-5	NA	14	NA	TRBV19
CASSLKWGLAGGLTDTQYF	TGTGCCAGCAGCTTGAAGTGGGGACTAGCGGGAGGATTAACAGATACGCAGTATTTT	TRBJ2-3	TRBD2	19	NA	TRBV5-6
CASSEYGRSISYTF	TGTGCCAGCAGTGAATACGGCAGGTCTATAAGCTACACCTTC	TRBJ1-2	NA	14	once	TRBV25-1
CASSIVASGTSTDTQYF	TGTGCCAGTAGTATAGTAGCTAGCGGAACTAGCACAGATACGCAGTATTTT	TRBJ2-3	TRBD2	17	NA	TRBV19
CASSFSADTEAFF	TGCGCCAGCAGCTTTTCGGCAGACACTGAAGCTTTCTTT	TRBJ1-1	NA	13	NA	TRBV5-1
CASSLRPGQGSSTEAFF	TGCGCCAGCAGCTTAAGACCGGGACAGGGTTCTTCCACTGAAGCTTTCTTT	TRBJ1-1	TRBD1	17	once	TRBV5-1
CASSTREAPYEQYF	TGTGCCAGCAGCACCAGGGAGGCCCCCTACGAGCAGTACTTC	TRBJ2-7	NA	14	NA	TRBV9
CASSDSQGRVLHF	TGTGCCAGCAGTGATAGCCAGGGTCGGGTCCTCCACTTT	TRBJ1-6	NA	13	NA	TRBV2
CASSSPLGSGAPYEQYF	TGTGCCAGCAGTTCGCCTCTCGGGAGCGGCGCTCCCTACGAGCAGTACTTC	TRBJ2-7	NA	17	NA	TRBV28
CASSSPGTIQYF	TGTGCCAGCAGTTCCCCAGGGACCATTCAGTACTTC	TRBJ2-4	NA	12	NA	TRBV6-5
CASSLGPQPQHF	TGTGCCAGCAGCTTAGGACCTCAGCCCCAGCATTTT	TRBJ1-5	NA	12	few	TRBV7-9
CASSTAEWRARAFF	TGTGCCAGCAGCACCGCGGAATGGAGGGCCAGGGCTTTCTTT	TRBJ1-1	NA	14	few	TRBV7-2